This T cell receptor beta chain was captured by sequencing in a study of glioma-infiltrating T cells after dendritic cell vaccination (dated by TCRdb to the mid-2010s). Study-wide context: The cohort included around 15 glioblastoma patients drawn from Phase I and II dendritic cell vaccination trials, of whom 9 were newly diagnosed and 6 had recurrent disease. Between the early 2000s and the early 2010s, the patients were given dendritic cell vaccination pulsed with autologous tumor lysate. To make the vaccine, monocyte-derived dendritic cells were cultured for about seven days with IL-4 and GM-CSF and then pulsed overnight with autologous tumor lysate. Each patient was given three intradermal dendritic cell vaccine injections, spaced two weeks apart, in the arm below the axilla. In glioblastoma patients vaccinated with dendritic cells, deep sequencing of TCR beta CDR3 regions served to measure tumor-infiltrating lymphocyte content and to compare repertoires between tumor and blood. Survival after dendritic cell vaccination was correlated with TCR sequencing metrics, such as TIL content and the overlap between tumor and blood repertoires.

CDR1 and CDR2 were assigned from the germline V gene as MNHEY and SVGAGI. V and J are truncated by 5 bases and 5 bases respectively, leaving an intervening sequence of 9 bases. Taken from cysteine to phenylalanine, the CDR3 has 12 residues. Only the CDR3 region is kept as DNA, spanning 36 bases read in frame from base 1. Turning to this clone: There is no known antigen for this receptor. Base qualities are not recorded, but no much larger clone differs from it by a single base.

Results the study describes overall, beyond this receptor: The three-group TCR overlap response model was characterized as speculative, and prospective validation of the model was stated to be required. The cohort was small and heterogeneous, only a few patients had full blood and tumor sets, and even fewer had initial-recurrent tumor pairs. TCR clonality showed no direct relationship with survival, which suggests that a diverse polyclonal response may be important. After dendritic cell vaccination, a higher estimated pretreatment TIL content predicted longer time to progression and overall survival.

The intended sense of this specimen's time point label: after dendritic cell vaccination, including at tumor progression/relapse. Patients were selected for having adequate residual fresh-frozen tumor tissue and more than two years of available survival data. Although molecular status otherwise differed among the glioblastoma patients, no patient had an isocitrate dehydrogenase mutation. PBMC were collected before vaccination, two weeks after the third vaccination, and at tumor progression if progression occurred. The Qiagen DNeasy Blood extraction Kit was used for extraction of genomic DNA. Using the immunoSEQ assay, TCRB CDR3 regions were amplified from roughly 2.1 micrograms of genomic DNA, or from all available DNA when less than that was on hand. For multiplex PCR, 60 forward primers for TCR V beta segments and 13 reverse primers for J beta segments were used. To estimate the number of reads per starting template, synthetic control templates were added to each sample at limiting dilution. The Illumina HiSeq System generated sequencing reads of 87 bp. The paper's processing steps were these. PCR and sequencing errors were removed by a nearest neighbor algorithm that merged closely related sequences. TCR overlap was measured as the percentage of unique tumor TCR beta sequences that were also present in the peripheral blood of the same patient. In TCRdb, the immuneACCESS table is reduced to in-frame sequences with V and J assigned. These tables do not hold every clone; where another copy was compared, an unresolved V gene accounts for under half, and the others remain unexplained. The V and J calls and clone size are taken from that table; D and trimming were inferred from the DNA. In all, the sample holds 70,000 to 100,000 clones, and 80% to 85% of those were seen once. Less than 8% of the sample is held by the ten biggest clonotypes.

The chain uses TRBV6-5 and TRBJ2-5, and perhaps TRBD1 as D gene, on 6 matching bases. The sample in question was blood, obtained after dendritic cell vaccination. The TCR was taken from a human donor with glioblastoma. The CDR3 sequence is CASSKRGETQYF. The DNA sequence is as follows: TGTGCCAGCAGTAAAAGGGGGGAGACCCAGTACTTC.